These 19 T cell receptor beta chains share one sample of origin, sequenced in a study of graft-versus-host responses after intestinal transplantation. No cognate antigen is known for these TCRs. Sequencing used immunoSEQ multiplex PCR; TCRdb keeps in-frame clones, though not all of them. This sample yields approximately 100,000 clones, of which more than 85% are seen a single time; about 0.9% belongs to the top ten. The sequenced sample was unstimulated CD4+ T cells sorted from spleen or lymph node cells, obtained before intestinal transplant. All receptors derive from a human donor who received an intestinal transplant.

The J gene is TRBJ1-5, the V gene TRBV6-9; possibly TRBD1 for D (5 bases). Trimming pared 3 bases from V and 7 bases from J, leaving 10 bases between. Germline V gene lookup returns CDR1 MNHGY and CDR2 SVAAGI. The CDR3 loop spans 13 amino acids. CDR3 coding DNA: TGTGCCAGCAGTTACACAGGAGAGCAGCCCCAGCATTTT. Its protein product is CASSYTGEQPQHF.

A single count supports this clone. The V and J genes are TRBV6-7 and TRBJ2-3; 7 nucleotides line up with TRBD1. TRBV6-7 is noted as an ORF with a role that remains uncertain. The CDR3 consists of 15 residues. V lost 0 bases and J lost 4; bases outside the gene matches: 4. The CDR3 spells CASSYSYRGSDTQYF. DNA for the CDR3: TGTGCCAGCAGTTACTCGTACAGGGGCTCAGATACGCAGTATTTT.

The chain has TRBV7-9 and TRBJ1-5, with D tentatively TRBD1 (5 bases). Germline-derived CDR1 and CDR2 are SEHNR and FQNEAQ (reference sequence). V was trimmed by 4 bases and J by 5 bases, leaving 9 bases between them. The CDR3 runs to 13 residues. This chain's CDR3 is CASSSQGDQPQHF. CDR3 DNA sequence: TGTGCCAGCAGCTCCCAGGGCGATCAGCCCCAGCATTTT.

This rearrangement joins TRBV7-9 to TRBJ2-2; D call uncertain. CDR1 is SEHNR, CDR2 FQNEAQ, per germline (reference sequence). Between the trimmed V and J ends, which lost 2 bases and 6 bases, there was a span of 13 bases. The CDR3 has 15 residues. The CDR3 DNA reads TGTGCCAGCAGCTTATCTCTGGCCGGAGCCGGGGAGCTGTTTTTT. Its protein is CASSLSLAGAGELFF.

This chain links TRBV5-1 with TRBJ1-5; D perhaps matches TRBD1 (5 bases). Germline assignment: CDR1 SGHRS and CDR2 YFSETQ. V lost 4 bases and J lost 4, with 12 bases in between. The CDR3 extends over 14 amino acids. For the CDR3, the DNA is TGCGCCAGCAGCCGCGCGGAGGGGAATCAGCCCCAGCATTTT. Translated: CASSRAEGNQPQHF.

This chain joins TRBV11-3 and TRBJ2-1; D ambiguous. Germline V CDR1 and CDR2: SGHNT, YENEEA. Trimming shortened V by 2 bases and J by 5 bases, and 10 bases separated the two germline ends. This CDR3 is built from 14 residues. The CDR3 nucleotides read TGTGCCAGCAGCTTATCTCGGAGCGACAATGAGCAGTTCTTC. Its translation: CASSLSRSDNEQFF.

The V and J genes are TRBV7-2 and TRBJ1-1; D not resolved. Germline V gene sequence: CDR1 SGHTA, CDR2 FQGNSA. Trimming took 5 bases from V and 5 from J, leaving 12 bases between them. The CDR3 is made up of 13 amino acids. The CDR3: CASSLPLGTEAFF. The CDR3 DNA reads TGTGCCAGCAGCCTCCCTTTGGGGACTGAAGCTTTCTTT.

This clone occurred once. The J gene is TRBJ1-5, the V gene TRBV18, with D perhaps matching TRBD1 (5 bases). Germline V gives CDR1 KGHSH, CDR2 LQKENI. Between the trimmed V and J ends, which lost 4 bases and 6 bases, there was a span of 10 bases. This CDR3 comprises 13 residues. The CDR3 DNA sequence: TGTGCCAGCTCACTCCAGGGTAGTCAGCCCCAGCATTTT. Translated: CASSLQGSQPQHF.

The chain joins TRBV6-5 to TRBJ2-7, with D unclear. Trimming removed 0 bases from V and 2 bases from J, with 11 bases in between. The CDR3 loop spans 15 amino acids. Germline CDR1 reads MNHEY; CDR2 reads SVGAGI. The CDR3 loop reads CASSYSTQSTYEQYF. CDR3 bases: TGTGCCAGCAGTTACTCGACCCAGTCAACCTACGAGCAGTACTTC.

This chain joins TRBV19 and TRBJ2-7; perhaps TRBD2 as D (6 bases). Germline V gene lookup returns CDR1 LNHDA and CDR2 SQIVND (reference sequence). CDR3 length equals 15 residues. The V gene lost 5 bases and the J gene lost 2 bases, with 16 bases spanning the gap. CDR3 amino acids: CASSHLGGRPYEQYF. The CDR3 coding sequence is TGTGCCAGTAGTCACCTAGGAGGGCGCCCCTACGAGCAGTACTTC.

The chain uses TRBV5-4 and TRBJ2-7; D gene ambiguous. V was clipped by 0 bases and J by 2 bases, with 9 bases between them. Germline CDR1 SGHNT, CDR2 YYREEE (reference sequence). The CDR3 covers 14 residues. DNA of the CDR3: TGTGCCAGCAGCTTGGGTCTAGAGCCCTACGAGCAGTACTTC. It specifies CASSLGLEPYEQYF.

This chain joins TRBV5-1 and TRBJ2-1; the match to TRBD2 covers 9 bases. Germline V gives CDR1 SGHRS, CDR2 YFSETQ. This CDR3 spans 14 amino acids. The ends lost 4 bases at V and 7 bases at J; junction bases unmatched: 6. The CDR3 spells CASSMTSGYNEQFF. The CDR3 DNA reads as TGCGCCAGCAGCATGACTAGCGGTTATAATGAGCAGTTCTTC.

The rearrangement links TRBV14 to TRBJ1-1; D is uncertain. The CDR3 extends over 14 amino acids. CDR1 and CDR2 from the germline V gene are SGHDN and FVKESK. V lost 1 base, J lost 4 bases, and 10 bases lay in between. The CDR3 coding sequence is TGTGCCAGCAGCCAAGCTGACGGGAGCACTGAAGCTTTCTTT. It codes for CASSQADGSTEAFF.

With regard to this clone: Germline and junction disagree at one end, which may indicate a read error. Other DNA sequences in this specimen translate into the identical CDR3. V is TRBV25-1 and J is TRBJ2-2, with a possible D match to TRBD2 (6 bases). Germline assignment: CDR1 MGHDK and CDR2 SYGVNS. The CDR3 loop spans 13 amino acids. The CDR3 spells CELGGLSTGELFF. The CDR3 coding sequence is TGTGAACTTGGGGGACTCTCCACCGGGGAGCTGTTCTTT.

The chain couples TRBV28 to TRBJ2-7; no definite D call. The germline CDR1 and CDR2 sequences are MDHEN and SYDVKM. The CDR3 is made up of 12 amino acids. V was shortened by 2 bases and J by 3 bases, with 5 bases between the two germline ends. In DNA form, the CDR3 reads TGTGCCAGCAGTTTAGTGTACTACGAGCAGTACTTC. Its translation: CASSLVYYEQYF.

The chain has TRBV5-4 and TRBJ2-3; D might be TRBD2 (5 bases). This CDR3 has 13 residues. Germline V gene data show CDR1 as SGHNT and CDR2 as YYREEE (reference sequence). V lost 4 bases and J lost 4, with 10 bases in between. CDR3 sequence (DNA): TGTGCCAGCAGCGGACTCCCTCCAGATACGCAGTATTTT. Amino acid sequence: CASSGLPPDTQYF.

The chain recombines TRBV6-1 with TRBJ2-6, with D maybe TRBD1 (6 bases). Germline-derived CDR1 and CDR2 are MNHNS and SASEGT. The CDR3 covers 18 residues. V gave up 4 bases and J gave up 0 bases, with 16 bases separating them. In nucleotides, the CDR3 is TGTGCCAGCAGTGTTCTTACCTTAGGGGGCTCTGGGGCCAACGTCCTGACTTTC. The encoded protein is CASSVLTLGGSGANVLTF.

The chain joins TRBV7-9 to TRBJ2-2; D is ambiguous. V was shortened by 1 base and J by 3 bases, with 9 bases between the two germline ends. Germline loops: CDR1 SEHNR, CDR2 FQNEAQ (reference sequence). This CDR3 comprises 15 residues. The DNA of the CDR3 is TGTGCCAGCAGCTTAGGCAGTACTGACACCGGGGAGCTGTTTTTT. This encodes CASSLGSTDTGELFF.

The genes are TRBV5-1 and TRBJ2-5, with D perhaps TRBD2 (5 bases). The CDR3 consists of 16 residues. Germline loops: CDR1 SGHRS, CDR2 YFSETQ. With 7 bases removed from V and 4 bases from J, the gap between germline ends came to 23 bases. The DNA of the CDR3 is TGCGCCAGCGGGCGCAACCGGGATTTGGACCCAGAGACCCAGTACTTC. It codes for CASGRNRDLDPETQYF.